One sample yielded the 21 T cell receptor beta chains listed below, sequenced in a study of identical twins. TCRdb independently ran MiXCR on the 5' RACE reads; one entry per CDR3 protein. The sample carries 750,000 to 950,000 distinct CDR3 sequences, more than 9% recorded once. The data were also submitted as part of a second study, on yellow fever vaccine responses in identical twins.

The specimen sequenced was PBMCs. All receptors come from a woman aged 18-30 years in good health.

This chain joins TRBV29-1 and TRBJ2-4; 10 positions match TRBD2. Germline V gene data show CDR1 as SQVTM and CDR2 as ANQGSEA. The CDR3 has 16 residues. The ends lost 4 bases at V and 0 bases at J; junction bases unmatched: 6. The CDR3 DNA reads TGCAGCGTTGCGGCTAGCGGGGGAGTAGCCAAAAACATTCAGTACTTC. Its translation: CSVAASGGVAKNIQYF. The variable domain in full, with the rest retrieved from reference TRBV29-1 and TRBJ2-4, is SAVISQKPSRDICQRGTSLTIQCQVDSQVTMMFWYRQQPGQSLTLIATANQGSEATYESGFVIDKFPISRPNLTFSTLTVSNMSPEDSSIYLCSVAASGGVAKNIQYFGAGTRLSVL.

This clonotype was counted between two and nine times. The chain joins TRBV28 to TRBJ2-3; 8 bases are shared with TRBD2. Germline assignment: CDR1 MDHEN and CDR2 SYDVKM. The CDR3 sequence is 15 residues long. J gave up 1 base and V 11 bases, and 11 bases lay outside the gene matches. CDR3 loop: CASRGLRGGTDTQYF. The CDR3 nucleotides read TGTGCCTCCCGGGGTCTGCGGGGGGGCACAGATACGCAGTATTTT.

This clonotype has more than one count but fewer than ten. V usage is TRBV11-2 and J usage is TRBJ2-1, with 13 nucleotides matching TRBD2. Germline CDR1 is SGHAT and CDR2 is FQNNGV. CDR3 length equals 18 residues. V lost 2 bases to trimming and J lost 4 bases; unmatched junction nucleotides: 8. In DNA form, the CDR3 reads TGTGCCAGCAGCTTAACTAGCGGGGGGGCTCTGAGGTACAATGAGCAGTTCTTC. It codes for CASSLTSGGALRYNEQFF.

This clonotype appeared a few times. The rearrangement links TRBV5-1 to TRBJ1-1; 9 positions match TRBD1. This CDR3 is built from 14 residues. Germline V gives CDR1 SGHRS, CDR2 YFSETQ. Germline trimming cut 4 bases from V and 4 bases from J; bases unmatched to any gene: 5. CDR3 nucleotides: TGCGCCAGCAGCCGGGACAGGGAGGCCACTGAAGCTTTCTTT. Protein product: CASSRDREATEAFF.

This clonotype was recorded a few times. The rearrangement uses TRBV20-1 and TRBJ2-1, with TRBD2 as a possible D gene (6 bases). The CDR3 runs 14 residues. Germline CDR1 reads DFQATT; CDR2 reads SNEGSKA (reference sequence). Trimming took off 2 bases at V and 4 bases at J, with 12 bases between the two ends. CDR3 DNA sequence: TGCAGTGCTAGACTCAAAGGAGGGTACAATGAGCAGTTCTTC. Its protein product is CSARLKGGYNEQFF.

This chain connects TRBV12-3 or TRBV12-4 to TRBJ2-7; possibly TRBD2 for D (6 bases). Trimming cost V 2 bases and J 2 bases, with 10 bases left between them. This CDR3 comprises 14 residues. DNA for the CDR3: TGTGCCAGCAGTTTAACCGGGAGCCCCTACGAGCAGTACTTC. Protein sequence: CASSLTGSPYEQYF.

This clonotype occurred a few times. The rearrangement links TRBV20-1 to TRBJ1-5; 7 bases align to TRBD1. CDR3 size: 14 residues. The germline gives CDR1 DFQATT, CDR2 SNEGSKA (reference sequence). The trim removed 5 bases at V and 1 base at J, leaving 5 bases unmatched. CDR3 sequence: CSALGGQSNQPQHF. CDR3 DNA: TGCAGTGCTCTAGGGGGCCAGAGCAATCAGCCCCAGCATTTT.

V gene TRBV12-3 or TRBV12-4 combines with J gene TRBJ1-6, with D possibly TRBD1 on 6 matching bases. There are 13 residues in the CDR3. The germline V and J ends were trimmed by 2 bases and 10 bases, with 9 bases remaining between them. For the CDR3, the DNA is TGTGCCAGCAGTTTATACGGGGGCTCACCCCTCCACTTT. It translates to CASSLYGGSPLHF.

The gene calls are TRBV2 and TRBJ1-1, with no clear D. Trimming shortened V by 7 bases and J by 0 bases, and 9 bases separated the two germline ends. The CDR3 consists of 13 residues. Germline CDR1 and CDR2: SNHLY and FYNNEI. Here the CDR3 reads CASNPVVNTEAFF. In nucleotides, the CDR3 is TGTGCCAGCAACCCAGTTGTGAACACTGAAGCTTTCTTT.

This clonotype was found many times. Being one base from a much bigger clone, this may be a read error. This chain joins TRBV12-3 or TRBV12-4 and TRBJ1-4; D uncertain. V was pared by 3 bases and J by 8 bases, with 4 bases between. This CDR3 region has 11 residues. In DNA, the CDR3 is TGTGCCAGCAGTTTCGCAGAAAAACTGTTTTTT. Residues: CASSFAEKLFF.

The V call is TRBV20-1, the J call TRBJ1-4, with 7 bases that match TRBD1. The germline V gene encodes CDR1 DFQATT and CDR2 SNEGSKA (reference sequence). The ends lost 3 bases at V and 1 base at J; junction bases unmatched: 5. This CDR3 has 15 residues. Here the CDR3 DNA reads TGCAGTGCTAGCCAGGGGGGCAGAACTAATGAAAAACTGTTTTTT. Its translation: CSASQGGRTNEKLFF.

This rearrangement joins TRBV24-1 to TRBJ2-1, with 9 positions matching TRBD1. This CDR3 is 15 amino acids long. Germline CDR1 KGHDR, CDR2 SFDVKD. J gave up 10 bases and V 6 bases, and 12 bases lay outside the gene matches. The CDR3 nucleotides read TGTGCCACCAGTCTACAGGGGGCAGGCGGGGCCGAGCAGTTCTTC. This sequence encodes CATSLQGAGGAEQFF.

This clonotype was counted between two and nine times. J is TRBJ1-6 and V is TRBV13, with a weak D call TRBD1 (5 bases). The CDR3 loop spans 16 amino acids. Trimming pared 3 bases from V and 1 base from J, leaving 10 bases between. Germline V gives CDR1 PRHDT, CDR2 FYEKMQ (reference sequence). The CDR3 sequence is CASSLAGRSYNSPLHF. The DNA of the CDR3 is TGTGCCAGCAGCTTGGCAGGGAGGTCCTATAATTCACCCCTCCACTTT. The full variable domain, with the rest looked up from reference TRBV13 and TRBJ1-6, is AAGVIQSPRHLIKEKRETATLKCYPIPRHDTVYWYQQGPGQDPQFLISFYEKMQSDKGSIPDRFSAQQFSDYHSELNMSSLELGDSALYFCASSLAGRSYNSPLHFGNGTRLTVT.

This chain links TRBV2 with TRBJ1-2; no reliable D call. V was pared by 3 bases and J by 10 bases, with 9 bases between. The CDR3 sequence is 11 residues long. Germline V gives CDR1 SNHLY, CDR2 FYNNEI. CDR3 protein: CASSELHPYTF. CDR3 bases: TGTGCCAGCAGTGAGTTGCATCCCTACACCTTC.

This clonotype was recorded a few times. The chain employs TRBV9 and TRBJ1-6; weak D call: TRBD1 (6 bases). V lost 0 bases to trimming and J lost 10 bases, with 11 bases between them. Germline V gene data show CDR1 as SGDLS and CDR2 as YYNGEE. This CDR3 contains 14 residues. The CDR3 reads CASSVGGADSPLHF. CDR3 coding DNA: TGTGCCAGCAGCGTAGGGGGGGCGGACTCACCCCTCCACTTT.

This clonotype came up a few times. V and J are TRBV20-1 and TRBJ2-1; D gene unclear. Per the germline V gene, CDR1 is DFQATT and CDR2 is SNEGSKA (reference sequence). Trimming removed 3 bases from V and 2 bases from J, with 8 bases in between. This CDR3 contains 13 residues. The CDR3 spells CSASTPTYNEQFF. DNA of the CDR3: TGCAGTGCTAGTACGCCTACCTACAATGAGCAGTTCTTC.

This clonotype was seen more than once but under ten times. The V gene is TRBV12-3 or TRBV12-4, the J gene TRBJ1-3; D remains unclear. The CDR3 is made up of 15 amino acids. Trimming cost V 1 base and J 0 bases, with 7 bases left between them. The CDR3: CASSLGQISGNTIYF. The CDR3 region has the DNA TGTGCCAGCAGTTTAGGCCAAATCTCTGGAAACACCATATATTTT.

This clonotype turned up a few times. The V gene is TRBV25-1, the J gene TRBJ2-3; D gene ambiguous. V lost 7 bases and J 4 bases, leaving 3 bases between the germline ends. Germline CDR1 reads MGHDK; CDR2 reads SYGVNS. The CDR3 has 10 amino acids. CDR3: CASIADTQYF. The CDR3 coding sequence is TGTGCCAGCATTGCAGATACGCAGTATTTT.

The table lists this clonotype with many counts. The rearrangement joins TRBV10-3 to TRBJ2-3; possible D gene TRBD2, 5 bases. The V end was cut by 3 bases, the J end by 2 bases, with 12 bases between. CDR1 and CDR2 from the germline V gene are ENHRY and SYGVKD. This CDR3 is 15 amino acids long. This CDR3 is CAISEIGENTDTQYF. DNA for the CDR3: TGTGCCATCAGTGAAATCGGGGAAAACACAGATACGCAGTATTTT.

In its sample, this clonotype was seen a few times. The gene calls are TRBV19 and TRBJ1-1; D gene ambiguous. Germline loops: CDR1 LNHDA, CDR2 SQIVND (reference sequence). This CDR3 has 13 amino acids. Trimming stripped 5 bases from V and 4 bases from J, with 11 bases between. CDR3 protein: CASSSSGSTEAFF. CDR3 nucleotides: TGTGCCAGTAGTTCGAGCGGCAGCACTGAAGCTTTCTTT. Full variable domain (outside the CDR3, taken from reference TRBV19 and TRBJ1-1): DGGITQSPKYLFRKEGQNVTLSCEQNLNHDAMYWYRQDPGQGLRLIYYSQIVNDFQKGDIAEGYSVSREKKESFPLTVTSAQKNPTAFYLCASSSSGSTEAFFGQGTRLTVV.

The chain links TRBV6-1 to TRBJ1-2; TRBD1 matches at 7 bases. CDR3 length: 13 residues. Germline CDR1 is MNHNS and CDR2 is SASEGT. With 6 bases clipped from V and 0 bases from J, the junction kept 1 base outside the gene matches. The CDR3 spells CASRGQSNYGYTF. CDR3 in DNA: TGTGCCAGCAGGGGACAGTCTAACTATGGCTACACCTTC.